One and the same sample provided the 30 T cell receptor beta chains below, sequenced in a study of cytomegalovirus exposure and HLA in healthy donors. With 60 Vbeta and 13 Jbeta primers, the PCR was carried out. Produced via immunoSEQ multiplex PCR; TCRdb's table is partial and in-frame only. The sample lists more than 60,000 clones, around 83% occurring once. Sequences were obtained from PBMCs. These receptors were collected from a man in his 70s in good health and CMV-seropositive.

CDR3 sequence reads: CASSFEGSGANVLTF. CDR3 coding DNA: TGTGCCAGCAGCTTTGAGGGCTCTGGGGCCAACGTCCTGACTTTC. The rearrangement links TRBV5-4 to TRBJ2-6, with a possible D match to TRBD2 (5 bases). Trimming left V 2 bases short and J 0 bases short, with 6 bases between. Germline V gene sequence: CDR1 SGHNT, CDR2 YYREEE (reference sequence). The CDR3 covers 15 residues.

This sequence joins TRBV19 and TRBJ2-7; unclear D gene. Germline V CDR1 and CDR2: LNHDA, SQIVND (reference sequence). Trimming took 8 bases from V and 1 from J, leaving 15 bases between them. The CDR3 has 14 residues. CDR3 sequence reads: CASSARRSSYEQYF. The CDR3 DNA is TGTGCCAGTTCCGCAAGACGGAGTTCCTACGAGCAGTACTTC.

This sequence joins TRBV5-1 and TRBJ1-2, with a tentative D call TRBD1 (6 bases). The CDR3 consists of 14 residues. V was pared by 4 bases and J by 2 bases, with 12 bases between. Germline CDR1 reads SGHRS; CDR2 reads YFSETQ. The CDR3, as DNA: TGCGCCAGCAGCGCACAGACAGGAAACTATGGCTACACCTTC. It encodes CASSAQTGNYGYTF.

V usage is TRBV6-5 and J usage is TRBJ2-4, with TRBD1 matching 9 bases. CDR1 MNHEY and CDR2 SVGAGI come from the germline V gene. The CDR3 consists of 14 residues. After removal of 6 bases from V and 8 bases from J, the junction contained 8 bases not matched to a gene. The CDR3 is CASSQDRGADIQYF. CDR3 nucleotides: TGTGCCAGCAGCCAGGACAGGGGAGCGGACATTCAGTACTTC.

The rearrangement joins TRBV7-9 to TRBJ1-1, with no clear D. Germline CDR1 is SEHNR and CDR2 is FQNEAQ (reference sequence). V was cut by 5 bases and J by 5 bases, with 15 bases left in between. This CDR3 is built from 14 residues. CDR3: CASSPSEVMTEAFF. DNA of the CDR3: TGTGCCAGCAGCCCAAGTGAGGTAATGACTGAAGCTTTCTTT.

This clone was counted a few times. This rearrangement joins TRBV19 to TRBJ2-7; tentatively, D is TRBD2 (6 bases). Germline CDR1 LNHDA, CDR2 SQIVND (reference sequence). Trimming left V 8 bases short and J 7 bases short, with 15 bases between. This CDR3 has 12 residues. CDR3 sequence (DNA): TGTGCCAGTGGGAGGTCTCTAGGGGAGCAGTACTTC. Protein sequence: CASGRSLGEQYF.

Turning to this clone: Within the sample, other DNA sequences also encode this same CDR3. The chain carries TRBV10-2 and TRBJ2-7; 11 bases agree with TRBD2. The CDR3 runs to 15 residues. J gave up 1 base and V 7 bases, and 6 bases lay outside the gene matches. Looked up from germline, CDR1 is WSHSY and CDR2 is SAAADI. CDR3 DNA sequence: TGCGCCAGCACCATGACTAGCGGGGCATCCTACGAGCAGTACTTC. Translating it yields CASTMTSGASYEQYF.

On this clone itself: Other nucleotide sequences in the sample specify the same CDR3. The chain uses TRBV10-1 and TRBJ2-2; 8 bases are a match to TRBD1. The CDR3 consists of 13 residues. CDR1 WNHNN and CDR2 SYGVQD come from the germline V gene (reference sequence). V lost 10 bases to trimming and J lost 4 bases; unmatched junction nucleotides: 5. The CDR3 loop is CATRQGSTGELFF. The CDR3 nucleotides are TGCGCCACAAGACAGGGGTCCACCGGGGAGCTGTTTTTT.

J is TRBJ2-1 and V is TRBV5-1; D gene unclear. Trimming cost V 0 bases and J 6 bases, with 13 bases left between them. CDR1 and CDR2 from the germline V gene are SGHRS and YFSETQ. The CDR3 covers 15 residues. Here the CDR3 DNA reads TGCGCCAGCAGCTTGGTGGCGGCCCGACCCAATGAGCAGTTCTTC. It specifies CASSLVAARPNEQFF.

Points on this clone: The sample has other DNA sequences that encode this CDR3 too. V usage is TRBV5-1 and J usage is TRBJ2-5; TRBD1 aligns across 11 bases. The germline gives CDR1 SGHRS, CDR2 YFSETQ. V gave up 3 bases and J gave up 1 base; unmatched junction bases: 2. The CDR3 sequence is 15 residues long. CDR3 protein: CASSSGTGGQETQYF. CDR3 sequence (DNA): TGCGCCAGCAGCTCCGGGACAGGGGGCCAAGAGACCCAGTACTTC.

The chain couples TRBV5-1 to TRBJ2-7; no clear D gene. Between the trimmed V and J ends, which lost 10 bases and 4 bases, there was a span of 15 bases. This CDR3 region has 12 residues. Germline V CDR1 and CDR2: SGHRS, YFSETQ. The CDR3 region is CASRLSEYEQYF. The CDR3 DNA is TGCGCCTCCAGGCTGTCCGAGTACGAGCAGTACTTC.

This clone was seen a handful of times. V and J are TRBV9 and TRBJ1-1, with D unclear. This CDR3 has 12 residues. V gave up 0 bases and J gave up 7 bases, with 7 bases separating them. CDR1 is SGDLS and CDR2 is YYNGEE in the germline V gene. In DNA, the CDR3 is TGTGCCAGCAGCGTAGTAGGCGGTGAAGCTTTCTTT. Protein: CASSVVGGEAFF.

This chain uses TRBV14 with TRBJ2-1; a possible D gene is TRBD2 (7 bases). Trimming stripped 1 base from V and 4 bases from J, with 11 bases between. The CDR3 totals 15 residues. CDR1 is SGHDN and CDR2 is FVKESK in the germline V gene. CDR3 DNA sequence: TGTGCCAGCAGCCAAGGCGGGGGCTCTTACAATGAGCAGTTCTTC. Amino acids: CASSQGGGSYNEQFF.

This chain links TRBV7-8 with TRBJ1-4; D is undetermined. Germline V gene sequence: CDR1 SGHVS, CDR2 FQNEAQ. CDR3 length: 14 residues. V gave up 5 bases and J gave up 8 bases, with 15 bases separating them. As DNA, the CDR3 is TGTGCCAGCAGCCTGGATGGCGGGATGGAAAAACTGTTTTTT. As protein: CASSLDGGMEKLFF.

The chain recombines TRBV20-1 with TRBJ1-1, with 7 bases identical to TRBD1. Germline trimming cut 5 bases from V and 5 bases from J; bases unmatched to any gene: 2. CDR3 length equals 11 residues. Germline V gene data show CDR1 as DFQATT and CDR2 as SNEGSKA (reference sequence). CDR3 in DNA: TGCAGTGCTGGGGACAGAACTGAAGCTTTCTTT. This translates into CSAGDRTEAFF.

This chain links TRBV5-1 with TRBJ2-2; D is unclear. This CDR3 is 15 amino acids long. Looked up from germline, CDR1 is SGHRS and CDR2 is YFSETQ. V was trimmed by 4 bases and J by 1 base, leaving 11 bases between them. CDR3 loop: CASSPNSGNTGELFF. The CDR3 DNA sequence: TGCGCCAGCAGCCCAAACTCAGGGAACACCGGGGAGCTGTTTTTT. Full variable domain (outside the CDR3, taken from reference TRBV5-1 and TRBJ2-2): KAGVTQTPRYLIKTRGQQVTLSCSPISGHRSVSWYQQTPGQGLQFLFEYFSETQRNKGNFPGRFSGRQFSNSRSEMNVSTLELGDSALYLCASSPNSGNTGELFFGEGSRLTVL.

The chain has TRBV6-1 and TRBJ2-5, with 7 bases identical to TRBD1. The CDR3 extends over 14 amino acids. V trimming: 6 bases; J trimming: 4 bases; junction bases outside the gene matches: 8. Germline V CDR1 and CDR2: MNHNS, SASEGT. The chain's CDR3 is CASRVTGAGETQYF. CDR3 coding DNA: TGTGCCAGCAGGGTAACAGGGGCGGGAGAGACCCAGTACTTC.

This chain joins TRBV4-2 and TRBJ1-2; TRBD1 matches at 8 bases. The V gene's germline CDR1 is LGHNA and CDR2 YNFKEQ. V lost 0 bases, J lost 4 bases, and 4 bases stayed unmatched. This CDR3 is 15 amino acids long. CDR3 nucleotide sequence: TGTGCCAGCAGCCAAGAATCGCAGGGGGCCTATGGCTACACCTTC. Its translation is CASSQESQGAYGYTF.

V is TRBV28 and J is TRBJ2-1; D uncertain. The CDR3 loop spans 16 amino acids. Germline values: CDR1 MDHEN, CDR2 SYDVKM. Trimming stripped 8 bases from V and 0 bases from J, with 17 bases between. The CDR3 DNA sequence: TGTGCCAGCGGTAGCCCTGCCGAAAGCTCCTACAATGAGCAGTTCTTC. Translation: CASGSPAESSYNEQFF. Looking up the rest from reference TRBV28 and TRBJ2-1 gives the full variable domain: DVKVTQSSRYLVKRTGEKVFLECVQDMDHENMFWYRQDPGLGLRLIYFSYDVKMKEKGDIPEGYSVSREKKERFSLILESASTNQTSMYLCASGSPAESSYNEQFFGPGTRLTVL.

The chain carries TRBV10-1 and TRBJ2-1, with 7 positions matching TRBD1. Germline-derived CDR1 and CDR2 are WNHNN and SYGVQD (reference sequence). CDR3 length equals 16 residues. V shed 5 bases, J shed 4 bases, and the junction held 11 bases outside the gene matches. The CDR3 DNA is TGCGCCAGCAGTCCGACAGCCCCGACAGGGTACAATGAGCAGTTCTTC. It translates to CASSPTAPTGYNEQFF.

The chain has TRBV5-4 and TRBJ1-1; D uncertain. CDR1 and CDR2 (germline): SGHNT, YYREEE (reference sequence). The CDR3 consists of 15 residues. Trimming took 0 bases from V and 1 from J, leaving 10 bases between them. CDR3 DNA: TGTGCCAGCAGCTTGGTCGGGGTGGCGAACACTGAAGCTTTCTTT. Its protein is CASSLVGVANTEAFF.

This clone showed up just a few times. The chain couples TRBV11-2 to TRBJ2-6, with unresolved D. The CDR3 has 15 residues. V was cut by 4 bases and J by 0 bases, with 7 bases left in between. The germline gives CDR1 SGHAT, CDR2 FQNNGV. CDR3 region: CASSSTVSGANVLTF. Written as DNA, the CDR3 is TGTGCCAGCAGCTCCACTGTCTCTGGGGCCAACGTCCTGACTTTC.

V usage is TRBV18 and J usage is TRBJ1-2; possible D gene TRBD1, 5 bases. CDR1 and CDR2 (germline): KGHSH, LQKENI. Between the trimmed V and J ends, which lost 2 bases and 11 bases, there was a span of 15 bases. This CDR3 has 13 residues. CDR3 amino acids: CASSPGDRRWYTF. For the CDR3, the DNA is TGTGCCAGCTCACCAGGAGACAGAAGGTGGTACACCTTC. The variable domain in full, completed from reference TRBV18 and TRBJ1-2, reads NAGVMQNPRHLVRRRGQEARLRCSPMKGHSHVYWYRQLPEEGLKFMVYLQKENIIDESGMPKERFSAEFPKEGPSILRIQQVVRGDSAAYFCASSPGDRRWYTFGSGTRLTVV.

The chain uses TRBV7-9 and TRBJ1-2, with 7 bases fitting TRBD1. With 4 bases clipped from V and 2 bases from J, the junction kept 10 bases outside the gene matches. Germline CDR1 reads SEHNR; CDR2 reads FQNEAQ (reference sequence). The CDR3 runs to 16 residues. The CDR3 sequence is CASSYPQTGKNYGYTF. The CDR3 region has the DNA TGTGCCAGCAGCTACCCGCAGACAGGGAAGAACTATGGCTACACCTTC.

This sequence joins TRBV18 and TRBJ2-1, with TRBD2 matching over 11 bases. Germline V gene sequence: CDR1 KGHSH, CDR2 LQKENI. The CDR3 is 15 amino acids. Trimming cost V 6 bases and J 4 bases; bases outside gene matches: 5. The CDR3 loop is CASSQTSGKYNEQFF. As DNA, the CDR3 is TGTGCCAGCTCCCAGACTAGCGGGAAATACAATGAGCAGTTCTTC.

Only a few counts were recorded for this clone. The V and J genes are TRBV11-2 and TRBJ2-3, with D possibly matching TRBD1 (6 bases). The germline V and J ends were trimmed by 3 bases and 1 base, with 11 bases remaining between them. CDR1 and CDR2 (germline): SGHAT, FQNNGV. The CDR3 runs to 15 residues. CDR3 bases: TGTGCCAGCAGCTTTACAGGGCCGGGCACAGATACGCAGTATTTT. Its protein product is CASSFTGPGTDTQYF.

This clone was seen more than once but under ten times. The chain couples TRBV2 to TRBJ1-2; D ambiguous. Between the trimmed V and J ends, which lost 4 bases and 8 bases, there was a span of 17 bases. Germline CDR1 and CDR2: SNHLY and FYNNEI. The CDR3 has 14 amino acids. The CDR3 sequence: CASSGLETGYGYTF. The CDR3 nucleotides read TGTGCCAGCAGTGGTTTGGAGACTGGGTACGGCTACACCTTC.

This clone was counted only a few times. J is TRBJ2-1 and V is TRBV2; maybe TRBD1 (6 bases). Trimming cost V 5 bases and J 12 bases, with 17 bases left between them. The CDR3 extends over 13 amino acids. Germline V lookup: CDR1 SNHLY, CDR2 FYNNEI. CDR3 in amino acids: CASSPYRAQGQFF. For the CDR3, the DNA is TGTGCCAGCAGTCCTTACAGGGCCCAGGGGCAGTTCTTC.

This chain joins TRBV5-1 and TRBJ2-7; the D gene is possibly TRBD1 (5 bases). Germline CDR1 reads SGHRS; CDR2 reads YFSETQ. Trimming took 0 bases from V and 5 from J, leaving 12 bases between them. CDR3 length: 14 residues. In DNA form, the CDR3 reads TGCGCCAGCAGCTTGGTCAGGGAAGTTAACGAGCAGTACTTC. Its translation is CASSLVREVNEQYF.

The chain uses TRBV19 and TRBJ1-5; D ambiguous. The CDR3 has 14 residues. V was shortened by 6 bases and J by 0 bases, with 9 bases between the two germline ends. Germline V gene sequence: CDR1 LNHDA, CDR2 SQIVND (reference sequence). The DNA for the CDR3 is TGTGCCAGTAGGGCAGGCAATAGCAATCAGCCCCAGCATTTT. This encodes CASRAGNSNQPQHF.